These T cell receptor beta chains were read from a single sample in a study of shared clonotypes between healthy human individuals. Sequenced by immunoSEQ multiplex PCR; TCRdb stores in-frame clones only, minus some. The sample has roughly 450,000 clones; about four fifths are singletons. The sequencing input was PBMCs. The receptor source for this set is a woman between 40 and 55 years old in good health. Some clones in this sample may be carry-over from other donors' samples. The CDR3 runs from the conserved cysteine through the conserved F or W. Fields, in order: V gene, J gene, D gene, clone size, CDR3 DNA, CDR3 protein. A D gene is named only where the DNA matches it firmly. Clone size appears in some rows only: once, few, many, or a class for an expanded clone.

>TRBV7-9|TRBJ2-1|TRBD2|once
TGTGCCAGCAGCTTAGGTCTTGGGCTAGCGGGAGTTAATGAGCAGTTCTTC
CASSLGLGLAGVNEQFF
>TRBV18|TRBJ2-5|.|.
TGTGCCAGCTCACCACCCGGGCGAGAGACCCAGTACTTC
CASSPPGRETQYF
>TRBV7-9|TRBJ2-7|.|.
TGTGCCAGCAGCTCGCCGGCGACGGATAGCTCCTACGAGCAGTACTTC
CASSSPATDSSYEQYF
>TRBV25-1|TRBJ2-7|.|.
TGTGCCAGCAGTGAATACGAGCAGTACTTC
CASSEYEQYF
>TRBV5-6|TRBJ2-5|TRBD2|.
TGTGCCAGCAGCTTGGTAGCGGGAGGGTACCAAGAGACCCAGTACTTC
CASSLVAGGYQETQYF
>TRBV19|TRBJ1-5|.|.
TGTGCCAGTAGTATCCGCCAGGGAGGTCAGCCCCAGCATTTT
CASSIRQGGQPQHF
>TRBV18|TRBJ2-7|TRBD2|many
TGTGCCAGCTCACCGTGGGCTAGCGGTGATTACGAGCAGTACTTC
CASSPWASGDYEQYF
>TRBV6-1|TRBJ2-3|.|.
TGTGCCAGCAGTGAAGCGGACACAGATACGCAGTATTTT
CASSEADTDTQYF
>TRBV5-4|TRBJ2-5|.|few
TGTGCCAGCAGCAGGGACCTTGGCGAGACCCAGTACTTC
CASSRDLGETQYF
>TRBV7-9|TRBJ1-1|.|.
TGTGCCAGCACCAGGAACACTGAAGCTTTCTTT
CASTRNTEAFF
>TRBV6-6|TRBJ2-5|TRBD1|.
TGTGCCAGCAGGCACAGGGGGCGCGAGGAGACCCAGTACTTC
CASRHRGREETQYF
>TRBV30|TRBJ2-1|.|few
TGTGCCTGGAGTTGGGGTGGACACAATGAGCAGTTCTTC
CAWSWGGHNEQFF
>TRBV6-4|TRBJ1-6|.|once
TGTGCCAGCAGTGAGGGCGCTAATTCACCCCTCCACTTT
CASSEGANSPLHF
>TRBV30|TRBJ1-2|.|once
TGTGCCTGGAGTGTACTGAGCGACAGCATAGCTAACTATGGCTACACCTTC
CAWSVLSDSIANYGYTF
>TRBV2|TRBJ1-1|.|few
TGTGCCAGCAGTGAATTCGAGAACACTGAAGCTTTCTTT
CASSEFENTEAFF
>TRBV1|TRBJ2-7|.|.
TGCACCAGCAGCCAAGATCTTGTGACTAGCGCGAGCTCCTACGAGCAGTACTTC
CTSSQDLVTSASSYEQYF
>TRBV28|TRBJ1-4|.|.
TGTGCCAGCAGTTTAGCCCAAATAGCCCGGGCGGGTGAAAAACTGTTTTTT
CASSLAQIARAGEKLFF
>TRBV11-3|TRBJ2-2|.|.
TGTGCCAGCAGCTTAGGGACTATTCGGTCCGGGGAGCTGTTTTTT
CASSLGTIRSGELFF
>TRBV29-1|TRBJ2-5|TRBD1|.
TGCAGCGTAGACTTCCAGGGGGCTCGGGAGACCCAGTACTTC
CSVDFQGARETQYF
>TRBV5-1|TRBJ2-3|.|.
TGCGCCAGCAGCTCCAATTCAGGGGTAGATACGCAGTATTTT
CASSSNSGVDTQYF
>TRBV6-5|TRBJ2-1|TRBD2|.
TGTGCCAGCGGAAAATCTAGCGGGAGAGGAGAGCAGTTCTTC
CASGKSSGRGEQFF
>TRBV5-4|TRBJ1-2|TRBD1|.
TGTGCCAGCAGCCTCGGGACAGGGGACCAAAACTATGGCTACACCTTC
CASSLGTGDQNYGYTF
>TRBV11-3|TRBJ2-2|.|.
TGTGCCAGCAGCAACAGCGTCAACACCGGGGAGCTGTTTTTT
CASSNSVNTGELFF
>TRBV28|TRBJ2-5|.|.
TGTGCCAGCAGTTTAAGCATCCAAGAGCAGTACTTC
CASSLSIQEQYF
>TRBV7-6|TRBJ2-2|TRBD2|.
TGTGCCAGCGGTGCGGGAGTGACCGGGGAGCTGTTTTTT
CASGAGVTGELFF
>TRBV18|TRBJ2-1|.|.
TGTGCCAGCTCACCCGGAAGGGGGAGAGGGTACAATGAGCAGTTCTTC
CASSPGRGRGYNEQFF
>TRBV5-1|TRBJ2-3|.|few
TGCGCCAGCAGCTTGACGGACCCTTCAGATACGCAGTATTTT
CASSLTDPSDTQYF
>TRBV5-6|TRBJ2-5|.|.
TGTGCCAGCAGATTCGGTCAGAGGAGAGGGGAGACCCAGTACTTC
CASRFGQRRGETQYF
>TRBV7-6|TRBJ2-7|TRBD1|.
TGTGCCAGCAGCTTAAGTAGGACAGGGGGCCCCCACGAGCAGTACTTC
CASSLSRTGGPHEQYF
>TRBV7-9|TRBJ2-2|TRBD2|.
TGTGCCAGCAAAACTAGCGAGGGCACCGGGGAGCTGTTTTTT
CASKTSEGTGELFF
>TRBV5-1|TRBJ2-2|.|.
TGCGCCAGCAGCGACTGGTTGAGCGGGAACACCGGGGAGCTGTTTTTT
CASSDWLSGNTGELFF
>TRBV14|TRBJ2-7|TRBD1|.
TGTGCCAGCAGCCCGACAGGGTCTTACGAGCAGTACTTC
CASSPTGSYEQYF
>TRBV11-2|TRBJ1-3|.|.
TGTGCCAGCAGCTTATCGCGTCCTATTAGCTCTGGAAACACCATATATTTT
CASSLSRPISSGNTIYF
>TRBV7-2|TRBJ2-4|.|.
TGTGCCAGCAGCTTACAACAGGGCACCAAAAACATTCAGTACTTC
CASSLQQGTKNIQYF
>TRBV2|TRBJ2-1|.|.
TGTGCCAGCAGTGGACGGGGTGCGATTGACAATGAGCAGTTCTTC
CASSGRGAIDNEQFF
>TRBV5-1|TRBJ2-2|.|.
TGCGCCAGCAGCTTCCTTACAGGGAACACCGGGGAGCTGTTTTTT
CASSFLTGNTGELFF
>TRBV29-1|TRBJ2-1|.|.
TGCAGCGTTTCAGAATCCCTCTCCTACAATGAGCAGTTCTTC
CSVSESLSYNEQFF
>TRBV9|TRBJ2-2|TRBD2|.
TGTGCCAGCAGCGTAGATCCTAGCGGACTCACCGGGGAGCTGTTTTTT
CASSVDPSGLTGELFF
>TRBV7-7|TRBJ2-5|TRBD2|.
TGTGCCAGCAGCTTAACTAGCGGGGTGGGGGAGACCCAGTACTTC
CASSLTSGVGETQYF
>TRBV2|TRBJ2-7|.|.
TGTGCCAGCAGCCCCCTTGCCGGCCGCCAACCGAACGAGCAGTACTTC
CASSPLAGRQPNEQYF
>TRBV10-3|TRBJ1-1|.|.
TGTGCCATCAGTGAGTCTTTGAACACTGAAGCTTTCTTT
CAISESLNTEAFF
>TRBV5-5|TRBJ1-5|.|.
TGTGCCAGCAGCCCGGGCCCATATAGCAATCAGCCCCAGCATTTT
CASSPGPYSNQPQHF
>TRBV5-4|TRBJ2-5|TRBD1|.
TGTGCCAGCAGCTGGGACAGGCAAGGGACCCAGTACTTC
CASSWDRQGTQYF